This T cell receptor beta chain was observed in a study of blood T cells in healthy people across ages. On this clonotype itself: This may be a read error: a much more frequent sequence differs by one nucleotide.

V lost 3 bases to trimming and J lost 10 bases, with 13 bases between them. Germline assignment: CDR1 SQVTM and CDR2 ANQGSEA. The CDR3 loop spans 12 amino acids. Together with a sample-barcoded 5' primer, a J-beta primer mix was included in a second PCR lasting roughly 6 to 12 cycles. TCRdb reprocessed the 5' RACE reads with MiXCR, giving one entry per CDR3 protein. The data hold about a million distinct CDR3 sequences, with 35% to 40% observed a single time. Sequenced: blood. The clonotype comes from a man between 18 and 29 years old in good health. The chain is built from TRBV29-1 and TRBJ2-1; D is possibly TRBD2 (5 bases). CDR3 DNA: TGCAGCGTTGAGGAGCAAGACTACGAGCAGTTCTTC. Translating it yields CSVEEQDYEQFF.